This section outlines one TCR beta chain sequence together with its context. Its antigen is currently not known. At one of its ends the junction is not consistent with the germline gene, which may arise from a read error. The approximately 40 donors, aged roughly 6 to 95 years, were systemically healthy Caucasian individuals from Russia. Each donor gave 8 to 10 milliliters of peripheral blood, collected into EDTA-treated Vacutainer tubes. Ficoll-Paque density-gradient centrifugation was used to isolate PBMCs, with at least 6 million per sample. Trizol reagent was used to extract total RNA from the PBMCs, yielding at least 5 micrograms per sample. For every donor, flow cytometry on a PBMC aliquot measured the percentage of naive CD45RAhigh/CD27high T cells. Libraries were built with 5' RACE. Sequencing relied on an Illumina HiSeq 2500. A second roughly 6 to 11 cycle PCR used a sample-barcoded 5' primer and a J-beta primer mix. A unique molecular identifier was introduced onto each TCR beta cDNA molecule by a template-switch 5' adaptor carrying 12 random nucleotides. Each sample yielded at least 2.5 million CDR3-containing paired-end reads. First-strand cDNA was synthesized from all RNA with the Mint cDNA synthesis kit, primed by a TRBC-specific oligonucleotide. Following uracil-DNA glycosylase treatment, a first 18-cycle PCR with universal primers M1SS and BC2_uni_R was performed on all cDNA. On the study's bioinformatics: Each sample was normalized by randomly selecting 1 million high-quality reads, each carrying a distinct molecular identifier. Instead of being binned into consensus sequences, reads that shared molecular identifiers were thrown out. MiTCR, with a Q25 quality threshold and the strictest error-elimination algorithm, was used for CDR3 identification, clonotype clustering and error correction. Lower-bound total TCR beta diversity was estimated with a nonparametric unseen species model using Euler transformation. In-frame beta chains were kept once TCRdb had trimmed the public reads at Q25 with fastp and called clones with MiXCR. Every CDR3 protein is listed once, alongside the most common genes and DNA of its rows. These V and J calls derive from TCRdb rather than the authors' analysis. The sample yields 710,000 or so distinct CDR3 sequences; 32% were counted once. The ten largest clones take up over 15% of the sample.

Reading the germline V gene (reference sequence) gives CDR1 GTSNPN and CDR2 SVGIG. The CDR3, from cysteine to phenylalanine, totals 15 residues. Kept here is only the CDR3 DNA, which spans 45 bases and is read in frame from base 1. This sample was taken from a study of blood T cells in healthy people across ages (dated by TCRdb to the mid-2010s). Regarding the research as a whole: Template switching captured roughly one uniquely barcoded TCR beta cDNA molecule per two T cells in model experiments. Age-related changes in TCR beta repertoire diversity were measured in the study by deep sequencing normalized with unique cDNA molecular identifiers. The donors were divided into four age groups: young (average 16 years), middle-aged (about 40), aged (about 56) and long-lived (about 79). To avoid experimental bias, donors of different ages were distributed randomly across sequencing lanes. Two additional independent replicas of 1 million unique cDNA reads from the same blood draw were analyzed for two donors (one aged 18 to 30 and one aged 80 or older). Study-wide conclusions, independent of this receptor: Compared with the aged group, more naive CD4+ T cells, fewer expanded clones and increased TCR diversity were shown by the long-lived group, suggesting age selection. Because donor CMV infection status was unknown, age-related changes in expanded clonotypes were potentially confounded. Observed TCR beta diversity correlated strongly with the percentage of naive T cells measured by flow cytometry. Estimates of total diversity based on one million sequenced T cells were regarded as lower bounds and as underestimates. As age increased, observed TCR beta diversity per million T cells dropped in a roughly linear way, and a significant reduction was already evident by age 40. Conclusive comparison of naive and antigen-experienced compartments was prevented by the profiling of bulk unsorted PBMCs.

The rearranged chain carries TRBV30 and TRBJ1-4; 8 junctional bases match TRBD1. The material sequenced was blood. This receptor was identified in a woman at least 80 years old in good health. Donor details come from another sample of the same person, matched by shared clones. The nucleotides are TGTGCCCGGAGTGCCCCGACAGGGGTGTATGAAAAACTGTTTTTT. Translated, this gives CARSAPTGVYEKLFF.